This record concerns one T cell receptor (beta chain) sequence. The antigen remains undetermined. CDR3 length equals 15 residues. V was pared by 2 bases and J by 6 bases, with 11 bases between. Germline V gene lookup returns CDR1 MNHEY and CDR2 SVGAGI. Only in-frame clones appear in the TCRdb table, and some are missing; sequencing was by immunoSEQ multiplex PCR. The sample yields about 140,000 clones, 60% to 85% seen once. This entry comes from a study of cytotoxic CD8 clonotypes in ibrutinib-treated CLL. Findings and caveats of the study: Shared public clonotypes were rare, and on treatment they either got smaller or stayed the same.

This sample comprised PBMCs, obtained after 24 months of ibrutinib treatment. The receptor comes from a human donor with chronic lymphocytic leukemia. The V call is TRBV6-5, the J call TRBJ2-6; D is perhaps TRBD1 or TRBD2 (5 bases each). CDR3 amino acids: CASSYEGIEANVLTF. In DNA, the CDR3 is TGTGCCAGCAGTTACGAGGGGATTGAGGCCAACGTCCTGACTTTC.